The source of this TCR beta chain is a study of blood T cell repertoires in COVID-19. About the study: Whether acute or convalescent, the COVID-19 samples came from the United States, Italy and Spain. T cells, B-cell-depleted T cells, or PBMCs provided the cDNA or gDNA that served as material.

Germline V CDR1 and CDR2: SGHRS, YFSETQ. This CDR3 comprises 16 residues. V lost 0 bases and J lost 8; bases outside the gene matches: 14. Method: immunoSEQ multiplex PCR; TCRdb's copy keeps in-frame clones and lacks some. The table lists approximately 360,000 clones, 80% to 90% of them singletons. Cohort allocation depended upon clinical history that participants reported. Sequencing input: PBMCs or T cells enriched from blood (not recorded which). This receptor was obtained from a man aged 35 to 55 in a cohort exposed to, infected with or recovered from COVID-19 (not recorded which). The genes are TRBV5-1 and TRBJ2-7; 7 bases are shared with TRBD1. This CDR3 is CASSLAGGEGPVKQYF. The CDR3 bases are TGCGCCAGCAGCTTGGCAGGGGGAGAGGGACCTGTCAAGCAGTACTTC.